This TCR beta chain originates from a study of blood T cell repertoires in COVID-19 (dated by TCRdb to 2019 to 2021). About the investigation overall: Collaborator samples came from the United States, Italy and Spain and covered acute and convalescent phases of COVID-19. The material from the prospective study consisted of cDNA or gDNA derived from T cells, B-cell-depleted T cells, or PBMCs. Deeply sampled blood TCRbeta repertoires from subjects exposed to, actively infected with, or recovered from COVID-19 were included in the dataset. A freely available public database, intended as a resource for researchers studying the immune response to SARS-CoV-2, is where the repertoires were released. The samples were drawn from two sources: the first 160 participants of the ongoing ImmuneRACE study, and about 1,300 subjects contributed by 6 global collaborators. The sample metadata nearly always contained a de-identified subject ID, COVID-19 status, age in years and sex. Where HLA class I and class II types were available, the types were taken from metadata supplied by the sample provider, not from assay-based typing. The paper's findings and limits, for the study overall: The quantity of clinical and demographic metadata differed by source and by participant and was supplied without curation.

The immunoSEQ Assay, a bias-controlled multiplex PCR, was used to amplify TCRbeta CDR3 regions from genomic DNA. On the study's bioinformatics: The number of nucleated cells in each sample was estimated by amplification of reference gene primers within the assay. To quantify the absolute abundance of each unique TCRbeta CDR3 rearrangement, sequence reads were collapsed and filtered. Productive Simpson clonality was computed per sample as the square root of Simpson's diversity index over productive rearrangements. In TCRdb, the immuneACCESS table is reduced to in-frame sequences with V and J assigned. These tables do not hold every clone; where another copy was compared, an unresolved V gene accounts for under half, and the others remain unexplained. V, J and clone size reflect that table, while D and trimming were determined from the DNA. Here the sample has roughly 140,000 clones; roughly nine tenths occur a single time. Of the sample, 2.5% to 3.5% is held by the ten largest clones.

Collaborating institutions collected whole blood in K2EDTA tubes following their own protocols. For TCRbeta analysis, collaborator samples were shipped as frozen whole blood, as isolated PBMCs, or as DNA extracted from either sample type. This clone has only one observation. Its antigen is still unknown. Base qualities are missing; no much larger clone stands one base away. CDR1 and CDR2 are read off the germline V gene (reference sequence) as WNHNN and SYGVQD. Cut back by 3 bases and 0 bases, the V and J ends lie 6 bases apart. Inclusive of the bounding cysteine and phenylalanine, the CDR3 is 14 residues long. Of all the DNA, just the CDR3 is kept, 42 bases in frame from base 1.

The chain couples TRBV10-1 to TRBJ2-4, with no confident D gene call. Sequencing used peripheral blood. The receptor was isolated from a woman aged 60-75 years with active COVID-19. The CDR3 region has the sequence CASSDRLAKNIQYF. The DNA reads as follows: TGCGCCAGCAGTGACCGTTTAGCCAAAAACATTCAGTACTTC.